One sample yielded the 26 T cell receptor beta chains listed below, sequenced in a study of blood T cell repertoires in COVID-19 (dated by TCRdb to the early 2020s). The library was produced with the immunoSEQ multiplex PCR assay. Sourced from immuneACCESS, this table was stored by TCRdb with only in-frame sequences that have V and J called. A share of the clones is absent; for the studies checked, an unresolved V gene accounts for under half, and the remainder has no known explanation. Here the sample has around 250,000 clones; approximately 84% occur a single time. The ten largest account for 1.9% of the sample. Sequenced input: peripheral blood. Receptor source: an elderly woman with acute or convalescent COVID-19.

The chain employs TRBV19 and TRBJ1-6, with D possibly being TRBD1 (6 bases). This CDR3 is built from 14 residues. Trimming took off 5 bases at V and 10 bases at J, with 15 bases between the two ends. Looked up from germline, CDR1 is LNHDA and CDR2 is SQIVND (reference sequence). This chain's CDR3 is CASSQRQVSSPLHF. Here the CDR3 DNA reads TGTGCCAGTAGTCAAAGACAGGTCTCGTCACCCCTCCACTTT. The full variable domain, its missing parts supplied by reference TRBV19 and TRBJ1-6, is DGGITQSPKYLFRKEGQNVTLSCEQNLNHDAMYWYRQDPGQGLRLIYYSQIVNDFQKGDIAEGYSVSREKKESFPLTVTSAQKNPTAFYLCASSQRQVSSPLHFGNGTRLTVT.

V and J are TRBV4-2 and TRBJ1-5, with 11 positions matching TRBD1. V lost 1 base, J lost 0 bases, and 5 bases stayed unmatched. The V gene's germline CDR1 is LGHNA and CDR2 YNFKEQ. The CDR3 contains 18 residues. The CDR3 DNA sequence: TGTGCCAGCAGCCAAGCCGGGACAGGGGGAAATAGCAATCAGCCCCAGCATTTT. Its translation is CASSQAGTGGNSNQPQHF.

CDR3 residues: CASSSDRGRSNQPQHF. As DNA, the CDR3 is TGTGCCAGCAGTTCCGACAGGGGGCGAAGCAATCAGCCCCAGCATTTT. The J gene is TRBJ1-5, the V gene TRBV28; 10 nucleotides align to TRBD1. CDR1 MDHEN and CDR2 SYDVKM come from the germline V gene. This CDR3 is 16 amino acids long. The ends lost 4 bases at V and 1 base at J; junction bases unmatched: 4.

V is TRBV7-2 and J is TRBJ2-2, with no clear D. Germline CDR1 and CDR2: SGHTA and FQGNSA. The CDR3 extends over 14 amino acids. V was pared by 1 base and J by 3 bases, with 6 bases between. CDR3 bases: TGTGCCAGCAGCTTAGGCCAGGACACCGGGGAGCTGTTTTTT. Translation: CASSLGQDTGELFF.

This rearrangement joins TRBV19 to TRBJ1-3; possible D gene TRBD1, 5 bases. Germline values: CDR1 LNHDA, CDR2 SQIVND (reference sequence). Deletions cut 6 bases from V and 2 bases from J, with 17 bases between. This CDR3 contains 16 residues. The CDR3 spells CASRTGPRGAGNTIYF. Here the CDR3 DNA reads TGTGCCAGTAGAACGGGCCCTCGGGGGGCTGGAAACACCATATATTTT.

The V gene is TRBV13, the J gene TRBJ1-1; 7 bases map to TRBD1. J was trimmed by 0 bases and V by 5 bases; bases with no gene match: 12. The CDR3 spans 17 residues. Germline V gives CDR1 PRHDT, CDR2 FYEKMQ (reference sequence). CDR3 protein: CASSPRQGTRMNTEAFF. CDR3 in DNA: TGTGCCAGCAGCCCAAGACAGGGAACCAGGATGAACACTGAAGCTTTCTTT.

V gene TRBV28 combines with J gene TRBJ1-2; D ambiguous. Deletions cut 8 bases from V and 4 bases from J, with 14 bases between. CDR3 length: 13 amino acids. CDR1 is MDHEN, CDR2 SYDVKM, per germline. CDR3 loop: CASSEGLPYGYTF. In DNA, the CDR3 is TGTGCCAGCTCCGAGGGATTACCCTATGGCTACACCTTC.

This clone turned up a few times. This chain links TRBV28 with TRBJ1-2; D is ambiguous. The V end lost 2 bases, the J end lost 7 bases, and 11 bases lay between the germline ends. The germline gives CDR1 MDHEN, CDR2 SYDVKM. The CDR3 is 13 amino acids. CDR3 protein: CASSLRQRFGYTF. DNA of the CDR3: TGTGCCAGCAGTTTACGACAAAGATTTGGCTACACCTTC.

V gene TRBV11-2 combines with J gene TRBJ1-3; D is undetermined. Germline-derived CDR1 and CDR2 are SGHAT and FQNNGV. The CDR3 length is 12 residues. The V end was cut by 6 bases, the J end by 3 bases, with 6 bases between. CDR3 nucleotides: TGTGCCAGCAGGGCGGGTGGAAACACCATATATTTT. The encoded protein is CASRAGGNTIYF. Based on the CDR3 plus reference TRBV11-2 and TRBJ1-3, the full variable domain is EAGVAQSPRYKIIEKRQSVAFWCNPISGHATLYWYQQILGQGPKLLIQFQNNGVVDDSQLPKDRFSAERLKGVDSTLKIQPAKLEDSAVYLCASRAGGNTIYFGEGSWLTVV.

This chain links TRBV11-2 with TRBJ2-7; D might be TRBD2 (6 bases). There are 13 residues in the CDR3. The V gene lost 5 bases and the J gene lost 5 bases, with 13 bases spanning the gap. Per the germline V gene, CDR1 is SGHAT and CDR2 is FQNNGV. The DNA for the CDR3 is TGTGCCAGCAGCCAGGGACTTGGGGACGAGCAGTACTTC. It is translated as CASSQGLGDEQYF.

This chain links TRBV27 with TRBJ2-2; 9 positions match TRBD2. There are 16 residues in the CDR3. V trimming: 3 bases; J trimming: 2 bases; junction bases outside the gene matches: 4. CDR1 is MNHEY, CDR2 SMNVEV, per germline (reference sequence). The CDR3 loop reads CASSFRLAGNTGELFF. The CDR3 nucleotides read TGTGCCAGCAGTTTCCGGCTAGCGGGAAACACCGGGGAGCTGTTTTTT.

The chain has TRBV19 and TRBJ1-5, with TRBD1 matching over 8 bases. CDR3 length equals 17 residues. Germline CDR1 reads LNHDA; CDR2 reads SQIVND (reference sequence). The ends lost 5 bases at V and 4 bases at J; junction bases unmatched: 13. CDR3 bases: TGTGCCAGTAGTGCCGGGACAGGAGTAGGAGGAAATCAGCCCCAGCATTTT. Translating gives CASSAGTGVGGNQPQHF.

The chain combines TRBV4-3 with TRBJ2-7; 9 bases agree with TRBD1. With 1 base clipped from V and 4 bases from J, the junction kept 5 bases outside the gene matches. CDR3 length equals 15 residues. The germline V gene encodes CDR1 LGHNA and CDR2 YSLEER. Here the CDR3 DNA reads TGCGCCAGCAGCCAAGGATACAGGGGGCGATACGAGCAGTACTTC. Residues: CASSQGYRGRYEQYF.

V is TRBV25-1 and J is TRBJ2-3, with 7 bases that match TRBD1. Losses at the gene ends were 5 bases for V and 5 bases for J; bases not matched to a gene: 10. The germline gives CDR1 MGHDK, CDR2 SYGVNS. The CDR3 is 15 residues long. For the CDR3, the DNA is TGTGCCAGCAGTCCAGGGGGTAAGGGCCAAGATACGCAGTATTTT. It yields the protein CASSPGGKGQDTQYF.

This sequence joins TRBV7-2 and TRBJ2-2, with D hard to call. The CDR3 totals 15 residues. V was shortened by 1 base and J by 0 bases, with 6 bases between the two germline ends. The germline V gene has CDR1 SGHTA and CDR2 FQGNSA. In DNA form, the CDR3 reads TGTGCCAGCAGCTTAGTAACTACGAACACCGGGGAGCTGTTTTTT. Protein sequence: CASSLVTTNTGELFF.

The table lists this clone with a count of one. The chain has TRBV5-1 and TRBJ2-3; 11 bases map to TRBD2. CDR1 is SGHRS and CDR2 is YFSETQ in the germline V gene. The CDR3 spans 15 residues. The trim removed 7 bases at V and 4 bases at J, leaving 8 bases unmatched. The CDR3 spells CASAPIAGGADTQYF. CDR3 DNA: TGCGCCAGCGCACCAATAGCGGGAGGGGCAGATACGCAGTATTTT.

This clone was counted only a few times. The chain links TRBV2 to TRBJ1-1; unclear D gene. Trimming took off 5 bases at V and 0 bases at J, with 7 bases between the two ends. CDR3 length: 13 amino acids. Germline loops: CDR1 SNHLY, CDR2 FYNNEI. The CDR3, as DNA: TGTGCCAGCAGTAGAGAACTGAACACTGAAGCTTTCTTT. As protein: CASSRELNTEAFF.

The chain combines TRBV6-5 with TRBJ1-3; TRBD1 aligns across 9 bases. This CDR3 has 15 amino acids. V trimming: 7 bases; J trimming: 0 bases; junction bases outside the gene matches: 4. Germline V CDR1 and CDR2: MNHEY, SVGAGI. The chain's CDR3 is CASIRDRASGNTIYF. Here the CDR3 DNA reads TGTGCCAGCATCCGGGACAGGGCCTCTGGAAACACCATATATTTT.

The gene calls are TRBV10-3 and TRBJ1-5; D is possibly TRBD1 (5 bases). The germline gives CDR1 ENHRY, CDR2 SYGVKD. V was shortened by 9 bases and J by 1 base, with 7 bases between the two germline ends. The CDR3 is made up of 12 amino acids. CDR3 loop: CAIRGSNQPQHF. The CDR3 bases are TGTGCCATAAGGGGAAGCAATCAGCCCCAGCATTTT.

The chain joins TRBV7-3 to TRBJ2-3; weak D call: TRBD2 (5 bases). The CDR3 length is 16 residues. The germline V and J ends were trimmed by 2 bases and 0 bases, with 12 bases remaining between them. The germline V gene has CDR1 SGHTA and CDR2 FQGTGA. In DNA, the CDR3 is TGTGCCAGCAGCTTACGGGGAGCGGTAAGCACAGATACGCAGTATTTT. The encoded protein is CASSLRGAVSTDTQYF. The full variable domain, with the rest looked up from reference TRBV7-3 and TRBJ2-3, is GAGVSQTPSNKVTEKGKYVELRCDPISGHTALYWYRQSLGQGPEFLIYFQGTGAADDSGLPNDRFFAVRPEGSVSTLKIQRTERGDSAVYLCASSLRGAVSTDTQYFGPGTRLTVL.

This clone was observed a single time. The chain is built from TRBV5-1 and TRBJ2-5, with 8 bases that match TRBD1. Per germline, CDR1 SGHRS and CDR2 YFSETQ. The CDR3 totals 15 residues. Trimming removed 1 base from V and 5 bases from J; junction bases left unmatched: 7. CDR3 loop: CASSLLPGGWETQYF. DNA of the CDR3: TGCGCCAGCAGCTTGTTGCCAGGGGGCTGGGAGACCCAGTACTTC.

The chain recombines TRBV6-5 with TRBJ1-5; no reliable D call. V lost 6 bases and J 1 base, leaving 13 bases between the germline ends. This CDR3 contains 15 residues. The germline CDR1 and CDR2 sequences are MNHEY and SVGAGI. CDR3 coding DNA: TGTGCCAGCAGGACGAGCGGGGAGAGCAATCAGCCCCAGCATTTT. Translated: CASRTSGESNQPQHF.

This sequence joins TRBV12-5 and TRBJ1-1; D gene unclear. The CDR3 spans 14 residues. V was pared by 7 bases and J by 0 bases, with 12 bases between. CDR1 is LGHNT and CDR2 is FRNRAP in the germline V gene. For the CDR3, the DNA is TGTGCTAGTGTCTGGCGGGAGATGAACACTGAAGCTTTCTTT. This encodes CASVWREMNTEAFF.

J is TRBJ2-7 and V is TRBV5-4; 9 positions agree with TRBD1. The CDR3 has 15 residues. V lost 0 bases to trimming and J lost 2 bases; unmatched junction nucleotides: 3. Per germline, CDR1 SGHNT and CDR2 YYREEE (reference sequence). The CDR3 coding sequence is TGTGCCAGCAGCTTGGGAGGACAGGGGACCTACGAGCAGTACTTC. Translating it yields CASSLGGQGTYEQYF.

V gene TRBV2 combines with J gene TRBJ2-1, with 10 nucleotides matching TRBD2. The CDR3 runs to 15 residues. J gave up 6 bases and V 6 bases, and 8 bases lay outside the gene matches. Germline CDR1 and CDR2: SNHLY and FYNNEI. The CDR3 spells CASRVTSGITNEQFF. For the CDR3, the DNA is TGTGCCAGCAGGGTAACTAGCGGGATTACCAATGAGCAGTTCTTC.

This chain joins TRBV19 and TRBJ2-1; 7 bases are a match to TRBD2. The length of the CDR3 is 12 residues. V shed 7 bases and J 10 bases; nucleotides not matched to a gene: 7. Germline loops: CDR1 LNHDA, CDR2 SQIVND (reference sequence). CDR3 protein: CASIERGGEQFF. The CDR3 nucleotides are TGTGCCAGTATAGAGCGGGGCGGGGAGCAGTTCTTC.